This T cell receptor (beta chain) stems from a study of identical twins. The CDR3 loop spans 17 amino acids. The germline CDR1 and CDR2 sequences are LNHDA and SQIVND (reference sequence). J gave up 8 bases and V 4 bases, and 15 bases lay outside the gene matches. Study-wide results and caveats: Partial confounding of zero-insertion analyses by invariant MAIT and iNKT cells was possible. Whereas memory repertoires showed no such difference, abundant cord blood beta clonotypes carried fewer insertions.

Notes on this clonotype: Antigen specificity is unknown.

MiXCR, applied by TCRdb to the 5' RACE reads, yields one record per CDR3 protein. The data show around 480,000 distinct CDR3 sequences, approximately 15% seen once. The same data also went into a second study, on yellow fever vaccine responses in identical twins. As reported in that work: Twins reportedly had a vaccine T cell response that seemed partly convergent, partly personalized.

The TCR originated in a woman between 18 and 29 years old in good health. Material: CD4+ T cells sorted from blood. The chain carries TRBV19 and TRBJ2-1, with TRBD1 matching over 9 bases. The CDR3 DNA sequence: TGTGCCAGTAGTACCCGCATGCCGGGACAGGGATTCGATGAGCAGTTCTTC. Encoded protein: CASSTRMPGQGFDEQFF.